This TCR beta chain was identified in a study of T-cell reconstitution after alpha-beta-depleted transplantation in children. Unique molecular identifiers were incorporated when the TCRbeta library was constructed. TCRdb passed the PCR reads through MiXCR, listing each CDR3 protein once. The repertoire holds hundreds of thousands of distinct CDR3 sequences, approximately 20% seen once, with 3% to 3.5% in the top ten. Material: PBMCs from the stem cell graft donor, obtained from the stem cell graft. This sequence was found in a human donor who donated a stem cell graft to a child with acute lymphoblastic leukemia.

Written as DNA, the CDR3 is TGTGCCTGGAGTGATGGACTAGCGGGAGCTTACAATGAGCAGTTCTTC. Translating gives CAWSDGLAGAYNEQFF. The chain links TRBV30 to TRBJ2-1; 13 nucleotides match TRBD2. With 1 base clipped from V and 4 bases from J, the junction kept 4 bases outside the gene matches. From germline, CDR1 is GTSNPN and CDR2 SVGIG (reference sequence). This CDR3 has 16 amino acids.